This T cell receptor (beta chain) was sequenced in a study of shared clonotypes between healthy human individuals. Study-level findings and limits: Researchers sampled only blood; tissue repertoires likely differ.

A note on this clone: The target antigen is unknown.

The CDR3 loop spans 14 amino acids. Germline V gene lookup returns CDR1 SEHNR and CDR2 FQNEAQ (reference sequence). V was cut by 5 bases and J by 4 bases, with 14 bases left in between. Healthy and HIV-negative, the adult donors had no recent acute infections or vaccinations. As originally analysed: Junction-only sequences without quality scores were provided by ImmunoSEQ, so filtering was different. Sequenced by immunoSEQ multiplex PCR; TCRdb stores in-frame clones only, minus some. That table furnishes V, J and clone size, whereas the DNA furnished D and trimming. The sample lists approximately 2.5 million clones, over 85% occurring once.

Sequenced input: naive CD4+ T cells from PBMCs. The subset is: CD45RA+ positively selected. The TCR was taken from a young man in good health. Some clones in this sample may be carry-over from other donors' samples. The chain is built from TRBV7-9 and TRBJ2-5, with D unclear. The CDR3 reads CASSVRLDGETQYF. CDR3 nucleotide sequence: TGTGCCAGCAGCGTAAGGCTCGACGGAGAGACCCAGTACTTC.